The clone carrying this TCR beta chain was counted at least ten times. The CDR3 consists of 13 residues. Trimming removed 0 bases at V and 6 bases at J, with 9 bases between. Germline V CDR1 and CDR2: WNHNN, SYGVQD (reference sequence). Unsorted whole blood yielded the blood RNA, and germline DNA was also extracted. The patients, who had chronic HBV infection, were treatment-naive (untreated). The sample is drawn from a study of tumor-infiltrating lymphocytes in primary liver carcinoma. The overall study: Participating patients were men and women between 30 and 69 years old.

Production of TCR beta cDNA used approximately 480 ng total RNA together with a constant-region primer. Each TCR beta library was derived from three nested multiplex PCR rounds that employed slightly modified ARM-PCR. It was with TRBV1-TRBV30 forward primers and a C-beta reverse primer that the first two PCR rounds were run, at roughly 9 cycles each. TCRdb ran MiXCR on the multiplex PCR reads and lists one entry per CDR3 protein. The sample consists of 150,000 to 200,000 distinct CDR3 sequences, around 60% of them appearing once. V usage is TRBV10-1 and J usage is TRBJ2-7; D is perhaps TRBD1 or TRBD2 (5 bases each). The TCR comes from a woman aged 55-69 years with primary liver carcinoma and hepatitis B virus infection. Material: peripheral blood. For the CDR3, the DNA is TGCGCCAGCAGTGAGTCCCCCGGGGCCGAGCAGTACTTC. Translating gives CASSESPGAEQYF.